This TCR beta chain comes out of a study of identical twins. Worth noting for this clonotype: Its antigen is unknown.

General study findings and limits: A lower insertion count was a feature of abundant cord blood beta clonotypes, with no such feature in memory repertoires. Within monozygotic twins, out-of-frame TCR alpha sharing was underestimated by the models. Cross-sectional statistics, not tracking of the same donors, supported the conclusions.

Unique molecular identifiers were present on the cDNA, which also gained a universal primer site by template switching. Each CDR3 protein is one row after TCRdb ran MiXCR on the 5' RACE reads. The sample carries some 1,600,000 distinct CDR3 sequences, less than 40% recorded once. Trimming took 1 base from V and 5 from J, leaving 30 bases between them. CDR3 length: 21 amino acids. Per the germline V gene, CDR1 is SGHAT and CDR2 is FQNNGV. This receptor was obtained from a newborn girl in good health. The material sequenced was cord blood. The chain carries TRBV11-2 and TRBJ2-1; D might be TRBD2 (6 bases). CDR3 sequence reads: CASSLVPRGPGFILPDNEQFF. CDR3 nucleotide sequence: TGTGCCAGCAGCTTAGTTCCGCGGGGTCCCGGGTTTATTTTGCCGGACAATGAGCAGTTCTTC.